The rows below give T cell receptor beta chains drawn from one sample of a study of molecular identifiers for immune sequencing clone quantification. One entry per CDR3 protein, called by TCRdb with MiXCR from the PCR reads. The repertoire has some 100,000 distinct CDR3 sequences, around a third of them found once; the top ten carry approximately 3.8%. The sequenced sample consisted of naive CD8+ T cells from blood, with Jurkat cell RNA spiked in. Source of these receptors: a human donor in good health. Some libraries in this study had Jurkat cell RNA spiked in. Both conserved end residues are part of each CDR3.

V	J	CDR3
TRBV28	TRBJ1-1	CASATYTEAFF
TRBV27	TRBJ2-7	CASSPGGIEQYF
TRBV10-3	TRBJ2-4	CAISPRASGEAKNIQYF
TRBV20-1	TRBJ1-2	CSALPPPNYGYTF
TRBV12-5	TRBJ2-2	CASALSGTGTTGELYF
TRBV20-1	TRBJ2-1	CSAEIAGNYNEQFF
TRBV28	TRBJ2-7	CASSLWVAGGSDEQYF
TRBV5-6	TRBJ1-1	CASSPDPNTEAFF
TRBV13	TRBJ2-7	CASSLGKGLADGYF
TRBV4-2	TRBJ2-7	CASSQALAYEQCF
TRBV5-4	TRBJ2-1	CASSSGTDEQFF
TRBV25-1	TRBJ2-7	CASSALHPVWGYEQYF
TRBV6-2/TRBV6-3	TRBJ2-7	CASSYWGQGYEQYF
TRBV7-9	TRBJ2-7	CASSSVGMGRGTYEQYF
TRBV28	TRBJ2-5	CASTSGYQETQYF